This T cell receptor (beta chain) was obtained from a study of cytomegalovirus exposure and HLA in healthy donors. Germline V CDR1 and CDR2: SGHRS, YFSETQ. This CDR3 has 15 residues. The V gene end was trimmed by 6 bases and the J gene end by 1 base; junction bases not matched to a gene: 5. Primers included in the PCR were 60 Vbeta and 13 Jbeta primers. Original analysis: Unique TCR beta chains totaled 65 million to 95 million in a later count, with roughly 10 million of them shared. Measured with immunoSEQ multiplex PCR; TCRdb has only the in-frame clones, and not every one. V and J calls plus clone size are reproduced from that table; the DNA served to infer D and trimming. The data contain about 110,000 clones, 80% to 85% of them singletons. Study results and caveats: A later analysis found TCR association rates differed by HLA locus, highest for DRB1 and lowest for HLA-C. A later analysis linked a missense variant in DCLRE1C to the trimming of TCR beta V and J genes.

In this sample, this clone turned up once. Its antigen is unidentified. This receptor was identified in a woman in her 30s in good health and CMV-seronegative. The sample was PBMCs. V gene TRBV5-1 combines with J gene TRBJ2-5; 11 nucleotides align to TRBD2. The CDR3 loop is CASMRTSGLQETQYF. CDR3 DNA sequence: TGCGCCAGCATGAGGACTAGCGGGCTCCAAGAGACCCAGTACTTC.